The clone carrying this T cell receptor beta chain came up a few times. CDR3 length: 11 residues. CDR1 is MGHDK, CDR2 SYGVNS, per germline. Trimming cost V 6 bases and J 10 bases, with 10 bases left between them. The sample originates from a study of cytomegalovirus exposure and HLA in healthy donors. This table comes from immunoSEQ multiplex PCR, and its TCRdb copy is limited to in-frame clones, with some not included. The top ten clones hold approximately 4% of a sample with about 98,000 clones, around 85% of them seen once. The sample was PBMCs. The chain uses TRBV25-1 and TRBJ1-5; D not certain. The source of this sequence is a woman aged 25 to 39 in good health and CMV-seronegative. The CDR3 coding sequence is TGTGCCAGCAGCGAGGGCGGTCCCCAGCATTTT. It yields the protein CASSEGGPQHF.